A single sample is the source of the 29 T cell receptor beta chains below, sequenced in a study of T cell repertoires in cytomegalovirus infection. From the reads, TCRdb called clonotypes with MiXCR, one entry per CDR3 protein. The sample shows about 200,000 distinct CDR3 sequences, roughly 9.8% of them seen only once. Sequenced: PBMCs. The receptors stem from a human donor in good health (CMV status not recorded). Some clones in this sample may be carry-over from other donors' samples.

This chain links TRBV20-1 with TRBJ1-1; D may be TRBD1 (5 bases). The germline V gene has CDR1 DFQATT and CDR2 SNEGSKA (reference sequence). The CDR3 runs 14 residues. The V and J ends lost 0 bases and 4 bases respectively, with 12 bases between them. For the CDR3, the DNA is TGCAGTGCTAGAGAGACAGTTTCCAGCACTGAAGCTTTCTTT. The encoded protein is CSARETVSSTEAFF.

This rearrangement joins TRBV7-2 to TRBJ2-1; D is uncertain. Deletions cut 8 bases from V and 10 bases from J, with 24 bases between. CDR3 length: 15 residues. Germline V gene data show CDR1 as SGHTA and CDR2 as FQGNSA. The CDR3 is CASGWSVNGVGEQFF. CDR3 nucleotides: TGTGCCAGCGGGTGGTCGGTTAATGGTGTAGGAGAGCAGTTCTTC.

The rearrangement uses TRBV18 and TRBJ2-3, with unresolved D. Germline-derived CDR1 and CDR2 are KGHSH and LQKENI. The CDR3 runs 12 residues. V was trimmed by 2 bases and J by 6 bases, leaving 6 bases between them. The DNA for the CDR3 is TGTGCCAGCTCACCAAGCCGGGATACGCAGTATTTT. As protein: CASSPSRDTQYF. Based on the CDR3 plus reference TRBV18 and TRBJ2-3, the full variable domain is NAGVMQNPRHLVRRRGQEARLRCSPMKGHSHVYWYRQLPEEGLKFMVYLQKENIIDESGMPKERFSAEFPKEGPSILRIQQVVRGDSAAYFCASSPSRDTQYFGPGTRLTVL.

This clonotype was counted many times. The chain uses TRBV4-3 and TRBJ2-1, with TRBD2 matching 11 bases. From germline, CDR1 is LGHNA and CDR2 YSLEER. The CDR3 totals 18 residues. Trimming at V came to 0 bases and at J to 1 base, leaving 5 bases not matched to a gene. The CDR3 region is CASSQDLLAGGSYNEQFF. The CDR3 nucleotides are TGCGCCAGCAGCCAAGATTTGCTAGCGGGAGGTTCCTACAATGAGCAGTTCTTC.

This clonotype was detected ten times or more. The chain couples TRBV7-6 to TRBJ2-7, with TRBD2 matching over 10 bases. The CDR3 spans 17 residues. Trimming took 5 bases from V and 4 from J; bases not matched to a gene: 14. Germline CDR1 SGHVS, CDR2 FNYEAQ. CDR3 nucleotide sequence: TGTGCCAGCAGCCCCTCCGGAGCGGGGGGGCTATCTTACGAGCAGTACTTC. The encoded protein is CASSPSGAGGLSYEQYF.

The sample holds one count of this clonotype. This rearrangement joins TRBV6-2 or TRBV6-3 to TRBJ2-2; 7 bases align to TRBD2. V shed 8 bases, J shed 6 bases, and the junction held 9 bases outside the gene matches. Germline CDR1 MNHEY, CDR2 SVGEGT. This CDR3 has 14 residues. CDR3 DNA: TGTGCCAGCCTTCTCGTTGGACTAGCCGGGGAGCTGTTTTTT. It translates to CASLLVGLAGELFF.

This clonotype was observed a few times. The gene calls are TRBV30 and TRBJ2-7, with D maybe TRBD1 (6 bases). The CDR3 spans 13 residues. Trimming pared 2 bases from V and 8 bases from J, leaving 16 bases between. Germline CDR1 and CDR2: GTSNPN and SVGIG (reference sequence). The CDR3 sequence is CAWSTGFGTQQYF. The CDR3 region has the DNA TGTGCCTGGAGTACAGGGTTTGGTACCCAGCAGTACTTC.

This clonotype has at least ten counts. The chain recombines TRBV7-2 with TRBJ2-3; the match to TRBD2 covers 8 bases. The junction had 3 bases not matched to a gene; V was cut back by 1 base and J by 0 bases. Germline lookup yields CDR1 SGHTA and CDR2 FQGNSA. There are 16 residues in the CDR3. Written as DNA, the CDR3 is TGTGCCAGCAGCTTAGTCGCGGGGGGCAGCACAGATACGCAGTATTTT. Protein sequence: CASSLVAGGSTDTQYF. The entire variable domain, with the rest obtained from reference TRBV7-2 and TRBJ2-3, is as follows: GAGVSQSPSNKVTEKGKDVELRCDPISGHTALYWYRQSLGQGLEFLIYFQGNSAPDKSGLPSDRFSAERTGGSVSTLTIQRTQQEDSAVYLCASSLVAGGSTDTQYFGPGTRLTVL.

The genes are TRBV12-5 and TRBJ2-5; D perhaps matches TRBD2 (7 bases). This CDR3 is built from 15 residues. CDR1 is LGHNT, CDR2 FRNRAP, per germline. Trimming cost V 8 bases and J 1 base, with 17 bases left between them. CDR3 sequence: CASSPGGSSQETQYF. The CDR3 bases are TGTGCTAGTTCCCCGGGGGGCTCCAGCCAAGAGACCCAGTACTTC.

J is TRBJ1-5 and V is TRBV6-5; D might be TRBD1 (5 bases). V lost 8 bases to trimming and J lost 5 bases, with 10 bases between them. The CDR3 contains 12 residues. The V gene's germline CDR1 is MNHEY and CDR2 SVGAGI. For the CDR3, the DNA is TGTGCCAGCGGGGACGGGGATCAGCCCCAGCATTTT. Protein sequence: CASGDGDQPQHF.

This clonotype was seen many times. This chain connects TRBV20-1 to TRBJ2-7; 7 bases align to TRBD1. Per the germline V gene, CDR1 is DFQATT and CDR2 is SNEGSKA (reference sequence). The CDR3 loop spans 13 amino acids. Trimming removed 5 bases from V and 0 bases from J; junction bases left unmatched: 4. CDR3: CSAPGQSSYEQYF. CDR3 nucleotide sequence: TGCAGTGCTCCGGGACAGAGCTCCTACGAGCAGTACTTC.

V is TRBV28 and J is TRBJ1-6, with D possibly being TRBD1 (6 bases). Germline CDR1 reads MDHEN; CDR2 reads SYDVKM. V was pared by 7 bases and J by 7 bases, with 11 bases between. The CDR3 loop spans 13 amino acids. CDR3 DNA sequence: TGTGCCAGCATCCTAACAGGGAATTCACCCCTCCACTTT. It translates to CASILTGNSPLHF. The full variable domain, rest sourced from reference TRBV28 and TRBJ1-6, is DVKVTQSSRYLVKRTGEKVFLECVQDMDHENMFWYRQDPGLGLRLIYFSYDVKMKEKGDIPEGYSVSREKKERFSLILESASTNQTSMYLCASILTGNSPLHFGNGTRLTVT.

The V and J genes are TRBV20-1 and TRBJ2-1; 10 bases agree with TRBD1. CDR1 and CDR2 (germline): DFQATT, SNEGSKA (reference sequence). J was trimmed by 9 bases and V by 4 bases; bases with no gene match: 18. This CDR3 is built from 17 residues. Here the CDR3 reads CSANGVRGQGLVTEQFF. CDR3 sequence (DNA): TGCAGTGCTAACGGTGTCCGGGGACAGGGGCTAGTAACTGAGCAGTTCTTC.

In this sample, this clonotype turned up many times. The chain uses TRBV2 and TRBJ1-2; D unresolved. The CDR3 has 13 amino acids. The germline V gene has CDR1 SNHLY and CDR2 FYNNEI. V lost 6 bases, J lost 1 base, and 9 bases lay in between. The CDR3 spells CASSETFNYGYTF. DNA for the CDR3: TGTGCCAGCAGCGAAACTTTTAACTATGGCTACACCTTC.

This clonotype occurred a few times. V is TRBV7-2 and J is TRBJ2-3; a weak D match, TRBD2 (6 bases). The CDR3 extends over 16 amino acids. The V end was cut by 5 bases, the J end by 4 bases, with 19 bases between. Germline V gives CDR1 SGHTA, CDR2 FQGNSA. CDR3 loop: CASSLERALRADTQYF. For the CDR3, the DNA is TGTGCCAGCAGCCTGGAGCGGGCCCTACGGGCAGATACGCAGTATTTT.

V usage is TRBV6-6 and J usage is TRBJ2-1, with D perhaps matching TRBD2 (6 bases). V lost 4 bases and J lost 6, with 19 bases in between. This CDR3 is 16 amino acids long. CDR1 and CDR2 (germline): MNHNY, SVGAGI (reference sequence). The CDR3 DNA reads TGTGCCAGCAGTTCCGGAGGGCCTCACTTGGGCAATGAGCAGTTCTTC. Protein: CASSSGGPHLGNEQFF.

The chain employs TRBV18 and TRBJ1-5; D may be TRBD1 (5 bases). Germline assignment: CDR1 KGHSH and CDR2 LQKENI. This CDR3 contains 17 residues. The V and J ends lost 4 bases and 2 bases respectively, with 18 bases between them. CDR3 bases: TGTGCCAGCTCACGAACGGGTCTCGGAGGGGGCAATCAGCCCCAGCATTTT. This gives the protein CASSRTGLGGGNQPQHF.

This clonotype came up many times. This chain connects TRBV19 to TRBJ1-2; D might be TRBD1 (6 bases). CDR1 and CDR2 from the germline V gene are LNHDA and SQIVND (reference sequence). This CDR3 comprises 14 residues. V dropped 6 bases and J dropped 3 bases, with 14 bases sitting between them. As DNA, the CDR3 is TGTGCCAGTAGCCCTTCAGGGGAATACTATGGCTACACCTTC. Translation: CASSPSGEYYGYTF. The whole variable domain, filled in from reference TRBV19 and TRBJ1-2, reads DGGITQSPKYLFRKEGQNVTLSCEQNLNHDAMYWYRQDPGQGLRLIYYSQIVNDFQKGDIAEGYSVSREKKESFPLTVTSAQKNPTAFYLCASSPSGEYYGYTFGSGTRLTVV.

This clonotype came up many times. V is TRBV7-2 and J is TRBJ2-7, with 7 bases matching TRBD2. Looked up from germline, CDR1 is SGHTA and CDR2 is FQGNSA. The length of the CDR3 is 15 residues. V gave up 5 bases and J gave up 6 bases; unmatched junction bases: 13. CDR3 sequence (DNA): TGTGCCAGCAGCCCGACGGCGGGGGTGGCAGGCGAGCAGTACTTC. Translation gives CASSPTAGVAGEQYF.

In this sample, this clonotype turned up a few times. The V gene is TRBV6-2 or TRBV6-3, the J gene TRBJ2-5; D unclear. V lost 8 bases and J lost 8, with 24 bases in between. This CDR3 has 15 residues. Germline lookup yields CDR1 MNHEY and CDR2 SVGEGT. CDR3 DNA sequence: TGTGCCAGCGAAAAGTGGGCAGATCAAAAGGGAACCCAGTACTTC. This translates into CASEKWADQKGTQYF.

This clonotype was detected only a few times. At one boundary the junction diverges from the germline segment, which might be a read error. The chain recombines TRBV15 with TRBJ1-5; tentative D call: TRBD1 (5 bases). The CDR3 is made up of 15 amino acids. CDR1 LNHNV and CDR2 YYDKDF come from the germline V gene (reference sequence). This CDR3 reads CATRRDSYSNQPQHF. The CDR3 DNA reads TGTGCCACCAGGAGAGACAGTTATAGCAATCAGCCCCAGCATTTT.

In this sample, this clonotype turned up a few times. CDR3 region: CSAKKTGNEKLFF. Written as DNA, the CDR3 is TGCAGTGCTAAGAAGACAGGGAATGAAAAACTGTTTTTT. This chain connects TRBV20-1 to TRBJ1-4; 7 nucleotides agree with TRBD1. Per germline, CDR1 DFQATT and CDR2 SNEGSKA (reference sequence). The CDR3 sequence is 13 residues long. Unmatched junction bases numbered 4, after V lost 4 bases and J lost 5 bases.

Ten or more counts support this clonotype. V gene TRBV10-3 combines with J gene TRBJ2-1, with a tentative D call TRBD1 (6 bases). V was clipped by 6 bases and J by 8 bases, with 14 bases between them. Germline CDR1 reads ENHRY; CDR2 reads SYGVKD. The CDR3 runs 13 residues. The CDR3 spells CAIRGTSPHEQFF. CDR3 bases: TGTGCCATCAGGGGGACATCACCTCATGAGCAGTTCTTC.

Worth noting for this clonotype: This may stem from a read error, because a much larger clone lies one nucleotide away. The rearrangement joins TRBV7-2 to TRBJ2-1, with D unresolved. The CDR3 extends over 13 amino acids. Germline values: CDR1 SGHTA, CDR2 FQGNSA. The CDR3 protein is CASSLSGPNEQLF. The CDR3, as DNA: TGTGCCAGCAGCTTAAGTGGTCCCAATGAGCAGCTCTTC.

This clonotype has just a few counts. The V call is TRBV7-6, the J call TRBJ1-5; unclear D gene. V dropped 0 bases and J dropped 1 base, with 10 bases sitting between them. CDR1 SGHVS and CDR2 FNYEAQ come from the germline V gene. CDR3 length: 16 amino acids. In DNA, the CDR3 is TGTGCCAGCAGCTTAGCGTTACAGTCAAGCAATCAGCCCCAGCATTTT. This gives the protein CASSLALQSSNQPQHF.

This clonotype was detected ten times or more. The chain joins TRBV11-2 to TRBJ1-1; D is uncertain. The CDR3 is 15 amino acids. Germline values: CDR1 SGHAT, CDR2 FQNNGV. V was cut by 5 bases and J by 0 bases, with 13 bases left in between. The CDR3 nucleotides read TGTGCCAGCAGCAAAGAGGTGGGCTTGAACACTGAAGCTTTCTTT. It yields the protein CASSKEVGLNTEAFF.

This clonotype was seen a few times. The J gene is TRBJ2-2, the V gene TRBV9, with 9 bases lining up with TRBD1. Germline CDR1 and CDR2: SGDLS and YYNGEE. With 2 bases clipped from V and 8 bases from J, the junction kept 4 bases outside the gene matches. The CDR3 consists of 14 residues. CDR3 nucleotide sequence: TGTGCCAGCAGCGTGGGACAGGGACCGGGGGAGCTGTTTTTT. This translates into CASSVGQGPGELFF.

This clonotype was counted at least ten times. The V gene is TRBV12-3 or TRBV12-4, the J gene TRBJ1-3, with D tentatively TRBD1 (6 bases). Trimming removed 3 bases from V and 2 bases from J, with 11 bases in between. The CDR3 spans 15 residues. This CDR3 reads CASSLGDTPGNTIYF. The DNA for the CDR3 is TGTGCCAGCAGTTTGGGGGACACCCCTGGAAACACCATATATTTT.

This clonotype was seen at least ten times. The chain links TRBV5-4 to TRBJ1-4; 8 positions agree with TRBD1. Germline V gives CDR1 SGHNT, CDR2 YYREEE (reference sequence). CDR3 size: 15 residues. Trimming removed 2 bases from V and 2 bases from J; junction bases left unmatched: 2. The CDR3, as DNA: TGTGCCAGCAGCTTAAGACAGGGGACTAATGAAAAACTGTTTTTT. As protein: CASSLRQGTNEKLFF.